This TCR beta chain was recovered during a study of blood T cells in healthy people across ages. The donors, healthy Caucasians from Russia, were aged roughly 6 to 90. Study results and limitations: The long-lived group displayed more naive CD4+ cells, plus higher diversity, than the aged donors did.

This clonotype was seen ten or more times. Its matching antigen is unknown. The germline gives CDR1 SGHKS, CDR2 YYEKEE (reference sequence). The V gene lost 1 base and the J gene lost 3 bases, with 14 bases spanning the gap. This CDR3 contains 16 residues. A sample-barcoded 5' primer and a J-beta primer mix were used in a second PCR of about 7 to 12 cycles. TCRdb analysed the 5' RACE reads with MiXCR anew, one entry per CDR3 protein. The sample has 750,000 to 950,000 distinct CDR3 sequences, almost 30% seen once. These same records also appear under a second study, on T cells of mothers and their children.

Sequencing was done on a sample of blood. The chain links TRBV5-5 to TRBJ1-5; D is ambiguous. This sequence was found in a woman aged 40 to 50 in good health. The CDR3 sequence is CASSLIGNPNNQPQHF. CDR3 sequence (DNA): TGTGCCAGCAGCTTGATCGGTAACCCGAACAATCAGCCCCAGCATTTT.